This is a list of T cell receptor beta chains from one sample in a study of patients and donors after allogeneic stem cell transplantation. TCRdb re-called the RT-PCR reads through MiXCR, storing one row per CDR3 protein. The table lists some 960,000 distinct CDR3 sequences, about 20% of them singletons. The sample was blood, either unsorted or a sorted T cell fraction (not recorded which). The source of these receptors is a human donor who was either an allogeneic HSCT recipient or a stem cell or donor lymphocyte infusion donor (not recorded which). It is not recorded whose cells these are; they may come from a transplant donor. Both conserved end residues are part of each CDR3. The order of the fields is V gene, J gene, D gene, clone size, CDR3 DNA, CDR3 protein. The D gene is left open where the match is weak. A clone size is listed for some rows: how often the clone was seen (once, few, many), or a class if it is expanded.

TRBV20-1	TRBJ2-2	-	many	TGCAGTGCCACGGGACATACGAACACCGGGGAGCTGTTTTTT	CSATGHTNTGELFF
TRBV7-3	TRBJ2-6	-	-	TGTGCCAGCAGCTCCCCCATCACTGGGGCCAACGTCCTGACTTTC	CASSSPITGANVLTF
TRBV12-5	TRBJ1-2	-	-	TGTGCTAGTGGCCCTACAGGGTACGGCGGCTACACCTTC	CASGPTGYGGYTF
TRBV4-1	TRBJ1-5	-	-	TGCGCCAGCAGCCAAGATGCGACAGAGGATAGCAATCAGCCCCAGCATTTT	CASSQDATEDSNQPQHF
TRBV7-9	TRBJ2-1	TRBD2	-	TGTGCCAGCAGCTCCATAATAGCGGGCTTCAATGAGCAGTTCTTC	CASSSIIAGFNEQFF
TRBV12-3/TRBV12-4	TRBJ1-5	-	-	TGTGCCAGCAGCACCTCCGGGACGAGCAATCAGCCCCAGCATTTT	CASSTSGTSNQPQHF
TRBV12-3/TRBV12-4	TRBJ1-5	-	-	TGTGCCAGCAGCAACCGAATGGGAGGGAATCAGCCCCAGCATTTT	CASSNRMGGNQPQHF
TRBV5-1	TRBJ2-7	TRBD2	-	TGCGCCAGCAGCTTTAATGCGGGGGGAAGACCAAATTCCTACGAGCAGTACTTC	CASSFNAGGRPNSYEQYF
TRBV5-1	TRBJ1-2	-	few	TGCGCCAGCAGCCCCACCCCGGGGGCCTCCTATGGCTACACCTTC	CASSPTPGASYGYTF
TRBV6-5	TRBJ2-3	-	-	TGTGCCAGCAGTTCGCTGGTCACAGATACGCAGTATTTT	CASSSLVTDTQYF
TRBV5-1	TRBJ1-6	TRBD1	few	TGCGCCAGCAGCACGAACAGGGGACCGTCACCCCTCCACTTT	CASSTNRGPSPLHF
TRBV20-1	TRBJ2-3	-	-	TGCAGTGCTAGTCCTCGGGCGGGGGACAGATCAGATACGCAGTATTTT	CSASPRAGDRSDTQYF
TRBV28	TRBJ2-6	TRBD1	few	TGTGCCAGCATGACAGGGTCCTCTGGGGCCAACGTCCTGACTTTC	CASMTGSSGANVLTF
TRBV20-1	TRBJ2-7	TRBD2	few	TGCAGTGCTTGTGAGCGGGAGACCTCCTACGAGCAGTACTTC	CSACERETSYEQYF